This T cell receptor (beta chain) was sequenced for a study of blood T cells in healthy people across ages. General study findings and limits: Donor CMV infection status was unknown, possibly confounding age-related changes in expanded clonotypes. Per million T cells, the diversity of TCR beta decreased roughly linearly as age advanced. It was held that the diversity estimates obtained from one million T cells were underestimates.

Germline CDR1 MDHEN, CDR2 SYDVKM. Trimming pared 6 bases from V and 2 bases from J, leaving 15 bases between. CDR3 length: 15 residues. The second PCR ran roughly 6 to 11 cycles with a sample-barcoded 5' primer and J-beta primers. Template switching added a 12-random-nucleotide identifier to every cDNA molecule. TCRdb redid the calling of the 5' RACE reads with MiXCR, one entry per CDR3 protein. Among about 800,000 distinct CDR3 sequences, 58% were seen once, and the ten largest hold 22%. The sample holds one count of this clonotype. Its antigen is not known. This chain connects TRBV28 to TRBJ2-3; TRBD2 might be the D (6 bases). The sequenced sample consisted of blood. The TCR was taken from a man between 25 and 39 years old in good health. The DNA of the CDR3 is TGTGCCAGCAGCCCGTTGGGGGAGGACACAGATACGCAGTATTTT. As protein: CASSPLGEDTDTQYF.